The 10 T cell receptor beta chains below come from one sample, sequenced in a study of post-analysis software for immune sequencing data. Study-wide results and limits: In patients, five or six TRBV segments were more frequent than in controls, with TRBV5-6, TRBV5-1 and TRBV20-1 among them.

Unique molecular identifiers had been added to the TCR beta cDNA libraries. MiXCR, run by TCRdb on the PCR reads, gives a single entry per CDR3 protein. Found here are about 770,000 distinct CDR3 sequences, 46% of them singletons; the top ten hold approximately 4.4%. No antigen is known for these receptors. The sequenced sample was blood. These receptors were collected from a girl aged 5-17 years with multiple sclerosis.

The chain employs TRBV5-1 and TRBJ2-5; D unclear. With 1 base removed from V and 1 base from J, the gap between germline ends came to 14 bases. This CDR3 spans 16 amino acids. CDR1 SGHRS and CDR2 YFSETQ come from the germline V gene. DNA of the CDR3: TGCGCCAGCAGCTTGTCCCCGCTAGGTACCCAAGAGACCCAGTACTTC. Translated: CASSLSPLGTQETQYF.

This chain connects TRBV7-9 to TRBJ2-1; 8 bases agree with TRBD2. The CDR3 is 14 residues long. The germline CDR1 and CDR2 sequences are SEHNR and FQNEAQ (reference sequence). V dropped 5 bases and J dropped 12; count of bases not matched to a gene: 12. This CDR3 is CASSPQAGAFGQFF. The CDR3 DNA sequence: TGTGCCAGCAGCCCACAAGCGGGAGCGTTTGGGCAGTTCTTC. The full variable domain, with the rest looked up from reference TRBV7-9 and TRBJ2-1, is DTGVSQNPRHKITKRGQNVTFRCDPISEHNRLYWYRQTLGQGPEFLTYFQNEAQLEKSRLLSDRFSAERPKGSFSTLEIQRTEQGDSAMYLCASSPQAGAFGQFFGPGTRLTVL.

The chain joins TRBV15 to TRBJ2-3; possibly TRBD2 for D (5 bases). This CDR3 is built from 16 residues. The V gene lost 8 bases and the J gene lost 1 base, with 19 bases spanning the gap. CDR1 is LNHNV, CDR2 YYDKDF, per germline (reference sequence). CDR3 amino acids: CATAPLGAERTDTQYF. CDR3 nucleotides: TGTGCCACCGCCCCCCTGGGAGCGGAGCGCACAGATACGCAGTATTTT.

This clonotype was recorded a few times. The chain combines TRBV12-3 or TRBV12-4 with TRBJ2-1; possibly TRBD1 or TRBD2 for D (6 bases each). This CDR3 is built from 12 residues. Deletions cut 3 bases from V and 9 bases from J, with 9 bases between. Written as DNA, the CDR3 is TGTGCCAGCAGTTTTGGGGGGCCTGAGCAGTTCTTC. Protein sequence: CASSFGGPEQFF.

The gene calls are TRBV12-3 or TRBV12-4 and TRBJ1-2, with a possible D match to TRBD1 (6 bases). The CDR3 consists of 13 residues. V was trimmed by 10 bases and J by 6 bases, leaving 18 bases between them. The CDR3 loop reads CAIVGQKVDGYTF. CDR3 bases: TGTGCCATCGTCGGACAGAAGGTTGATGGCTACACCTTC.

This clonotype was counted a few times. This chain links TRBV20-1 with TRBJ2-5, with 8 bases aligning to TRBD1. There are 14 residues in the CDR3. The germline gives CDR1 DFQATT, CDR2 SNEGSKA (reference sequence). V gave up 2 bases and J gave up 5 bases; unmatched junction bases: 7. In DNA form, the CDR3 reads TGCAGTGCTAGACGCCAGGGGGCGTTGGAGACCCAGTACTTC. Its protein product is CSARRQGALETQYF.

This clonotype has a handful of counts. This rearrangement joins TRBV27 to TRBJ2-1; D possibly matches TRBD1 or TRBD2 (5 bases each). CDR3 length equals 12 residues. Trimming cost V 3 bases and J 9 bases, with 9 bases left between them. Germline loops: CDR1 MNHEY, CDR2 SMNVEV (reference sequence). CDR3 coding DNA: TGTGCCAGCAGTTTCCCAGGGAGTGAGCAGTTCTTC. Its translation is CASSFPGSEQFF.

V and J are TRBV11-1 and TRBJ2-3; 7 bases match TRBD1. The junction had 6 bases not matched to a gene; V was cut back by 5 bases and J by 4 bases. Germline V gene lookup returns CDR1 SGHAT and CDR2 FQDESV (reference sequence). The CDR3 is made up of 14 amino acids. The CDR3 DNA reads TGTGCCAGCAGCGGGGACAGTCCGGCAGATACGCAGTATTTT. The encoded protein is CASSGDSPADTQYF.

A single count supports this clonotype. The chain couples TRBV20-1 to TRBJ2-4; D might be TRBD1 (6 bases). Looked up from germline, CDR1 is DFQATT and CDR2 is SNEGSKA (reference sequence). V lost 3 bases to trimming and J lost 1 base, with 13 bases between them. This CDR3 has 15 amino acids. This chain's CDR3 is CSASEEGVAKNIQYF. The CDR3 region has the DNA TGCAGTGCTAGTGAAGAGGGGGTCGCCAAAAACATTCAGTACTTC.

The V and J genes are TRBV6-1 and TRBJ2-1; D tentatively reads TRBD1 or TRBD2 (6 bases each). Germline V gene sequence: CDR1 MNHNS, CDR2 SASEGT. This CDR3 region has 15 residues. V was shortened by 2 bases and J by 9 bases, with 17 bases between the two germline ends. The CDR3 nucleotides read TGTGCCAGCAGTGAACGCCCGGGGGCGCAGGCTGAGCAGTTCTTC. Its translation: CASSERPGAQAEQFF.